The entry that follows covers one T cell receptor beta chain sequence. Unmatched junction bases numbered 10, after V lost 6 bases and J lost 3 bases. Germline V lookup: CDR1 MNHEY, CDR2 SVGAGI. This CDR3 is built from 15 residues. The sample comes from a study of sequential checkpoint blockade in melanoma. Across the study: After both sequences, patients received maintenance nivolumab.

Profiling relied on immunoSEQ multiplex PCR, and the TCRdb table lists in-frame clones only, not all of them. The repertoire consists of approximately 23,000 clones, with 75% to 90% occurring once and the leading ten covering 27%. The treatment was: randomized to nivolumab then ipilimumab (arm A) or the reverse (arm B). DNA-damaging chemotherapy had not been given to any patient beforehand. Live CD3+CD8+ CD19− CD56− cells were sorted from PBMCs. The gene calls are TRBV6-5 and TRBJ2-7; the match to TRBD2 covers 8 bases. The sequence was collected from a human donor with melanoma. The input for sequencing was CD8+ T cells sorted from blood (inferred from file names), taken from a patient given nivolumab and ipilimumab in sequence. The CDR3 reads CASRQVTSGGYEQYF. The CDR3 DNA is TGTGCCAGCAGGCAGGTCACTAGCGGCGGCTACGAGCAGTACTTC.